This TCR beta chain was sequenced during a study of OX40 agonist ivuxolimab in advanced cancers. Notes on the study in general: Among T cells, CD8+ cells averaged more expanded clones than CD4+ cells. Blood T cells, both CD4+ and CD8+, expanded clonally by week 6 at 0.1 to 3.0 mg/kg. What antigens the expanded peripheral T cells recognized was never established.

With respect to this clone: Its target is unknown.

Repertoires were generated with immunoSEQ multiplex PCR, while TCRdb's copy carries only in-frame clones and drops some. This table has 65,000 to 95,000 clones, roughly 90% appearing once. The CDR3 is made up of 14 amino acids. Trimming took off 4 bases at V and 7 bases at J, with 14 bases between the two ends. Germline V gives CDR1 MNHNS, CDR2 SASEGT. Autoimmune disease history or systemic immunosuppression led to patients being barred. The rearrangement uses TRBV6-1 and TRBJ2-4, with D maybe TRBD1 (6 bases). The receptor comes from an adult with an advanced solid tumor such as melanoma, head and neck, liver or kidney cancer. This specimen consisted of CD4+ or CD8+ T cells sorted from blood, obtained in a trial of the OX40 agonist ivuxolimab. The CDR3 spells CASSAVQGMNIQYF. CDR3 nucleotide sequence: TGTGCCAGCAGTGCCGTGCAGGGGATGAACATTCAGTACTTC.